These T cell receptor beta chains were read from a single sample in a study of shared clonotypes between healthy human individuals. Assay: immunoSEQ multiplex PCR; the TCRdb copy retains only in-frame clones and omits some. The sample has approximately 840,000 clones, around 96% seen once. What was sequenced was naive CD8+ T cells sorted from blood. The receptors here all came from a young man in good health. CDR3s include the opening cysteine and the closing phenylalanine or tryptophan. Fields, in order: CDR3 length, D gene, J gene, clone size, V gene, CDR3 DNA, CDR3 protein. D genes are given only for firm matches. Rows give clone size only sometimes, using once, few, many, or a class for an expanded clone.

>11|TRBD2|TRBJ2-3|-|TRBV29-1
TGCAGCGTTGAAAGGCGGGAGGCGCAGTATTTT
CSVERREAQYF
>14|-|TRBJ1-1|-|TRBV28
TGTGCCAGCAGTCCCGCGGGACAGAACACTGAAGCTTTCTTT
CASSPAGQNTEAFF
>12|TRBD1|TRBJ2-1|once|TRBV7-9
TGTGCCAGCAGCTTGACAGGGGTAGAGCAGTTCTTC
CASSLTGVEQFF
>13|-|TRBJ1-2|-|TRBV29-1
TGCAGCGTTGAAAGACAGGTACCTCATGGCTACACCTTC
CSVERQVPHGYTF
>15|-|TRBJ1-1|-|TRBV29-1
TGCAGCGTCCTAGACCCCGCAGCCTCGAACACTGAAGCTTTCTTT
CSVLDPAASNTEAFF
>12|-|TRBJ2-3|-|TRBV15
TGTGCCACCACGATAGGGACAGATACGCAGTATTTT
CATTIGTDTQYF
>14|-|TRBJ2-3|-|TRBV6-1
TGTGCCATAATCGGCGGGCTTTTCACAGATACGCAGTATTTT
CAIIGGLFTDTQYF
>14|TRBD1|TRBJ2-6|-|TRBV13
TGTGCCAGCAGCTACCGGACAGGCGCCAACGTCCTGACTTTC
CASSYRTGANVLTF
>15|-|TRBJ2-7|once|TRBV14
TGTGCCAGCAGCCAGAGTAGGGGTCTAGGCTACGAGCAGTACTTC
CASSQSRGLGYEQYF
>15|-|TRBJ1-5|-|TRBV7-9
TGTGCCAGCAGCTTAAGGGGCGGACCGGAGCAGCCCCAGCATTTT
CASSLRGGPEQPQHF
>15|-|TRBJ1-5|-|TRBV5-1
TGCGCCAGCAGCTTGTGGCCAGGGGATAATCAGCCCCAGCATTTT
CASSLWPGDNQPQHF
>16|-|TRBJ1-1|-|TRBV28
TGTGCCAGCACCCTACGGGGGGGCCTCATGAACACTGAAGCTTTCTTT
CASTLRGGLMNTEAFF
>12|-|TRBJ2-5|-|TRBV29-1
TGCAGCGTTGCTACCAGGGAGGAGACCCAGTACTTC
CSVATREETQYF
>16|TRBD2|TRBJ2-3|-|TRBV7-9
TGTGCCAGCAGCTCTTTTGAAGCGGGAGTGACAGATACGCAGTATTTT
CASSSFEAGVTDTQYF
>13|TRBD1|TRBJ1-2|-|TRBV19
TGTGCCAGTAGCCCCGGGACAGGGCACGGCTACACCTTC
CASSPGTGHGYTF
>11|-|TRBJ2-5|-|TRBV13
TGTGCCAGCAGCTATCGAGAGACCCAGTACTTC
CASSYRETQYF
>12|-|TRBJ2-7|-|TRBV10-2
TGCGCCAGCAGTGACATTGCCTACGAGCAGTACTTC
CASSDIAYEQYF
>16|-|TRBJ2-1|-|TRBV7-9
TGTGCCAGCAGCGAAGTGGGGCAGGGGTACGGCGATGAGCAGTTCTTC
CASSEVGQGYGDEQFF
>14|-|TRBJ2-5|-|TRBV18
TGTGCCAGCTCACCCCGGGGGTCGAAAGAGACCCAGTACTTC
CASSPRGSKETQYF
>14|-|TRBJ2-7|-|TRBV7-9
TGTGCCAGCAGCCCTCCGGACGGCTCCTACGAGCAGTACTTC
CASSPPDGSYEQYF
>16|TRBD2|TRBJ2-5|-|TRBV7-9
TGTGCCAGCAGCTTCCATTCGGTAGCGGGAGTGGAGACCCAGTACTTC
CASSFHSVAGVETQYF
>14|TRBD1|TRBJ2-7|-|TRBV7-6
TGTGCCAGCAGCATCGGACAGGGGTCCTACGAGCAGTACTTC
CASSIGQGSYEQYF
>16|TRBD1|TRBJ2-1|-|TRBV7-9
TGTGCCAGCAGCGCGCTATCGGGACAGGCTATCGATGAGCAGTTCTTC
CASSALSGQAIDEQFF
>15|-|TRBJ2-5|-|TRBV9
TGTGCCAGCAGCGTAGTCGGGGGAGCGCTGGAGACCCAGTACTTC
CASSVVGGALETQYF
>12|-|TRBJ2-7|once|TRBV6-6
TGTGCCAGCCTTGGCTTAGCCTACGAGCAGTACTTC
CASLGLAYEQYF
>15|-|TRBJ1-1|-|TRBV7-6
TGTGCCAGCAGCTTAGGGGGGCCGGGGAACACTGAAGCTTTCTTT
CASSLGGPGNTEAFF
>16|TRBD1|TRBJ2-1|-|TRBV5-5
TGTGCCAGCAGCTTGGAGGGACAGGGTTTATTCAATGAGCAGTTCTTC
CASSLEGQGLFNEQFF
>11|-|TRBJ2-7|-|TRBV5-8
TGTGCCAGCAGCTTTCAATACGAGCAGTACTTC
CASSFQYEQYF
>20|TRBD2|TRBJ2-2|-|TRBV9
TGTGCCAGCAGCACCCCCCGGCCGGGGACTAGCGGGAGGACCACCGGGGAGCTGTTTTTT
CASSTPRPGTSGRTTGELFF
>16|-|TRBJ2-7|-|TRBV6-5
TGTGCCAGCAGTTACTACCTTCGGACGGACTCCTACGAGCAGTACTTC
CASSYYLRTDSYEQYF
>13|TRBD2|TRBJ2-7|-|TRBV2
TGTGCCATCACTAGCGGGGTGGGGAACGAGCAGTACTTC
CAITSGVGNEQYF
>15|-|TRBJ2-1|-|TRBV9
TGTGCCAGCAGCGGGGGATGGACCGGAGGGAATGAGCAGTTCTTC
CASSGGWTGGNEQFF
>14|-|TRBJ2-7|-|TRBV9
TGTGCCAGCAGCCGGGAGCTAGCCGCCCTCGAGCAGTACTTC
CASSRELAALEQYF
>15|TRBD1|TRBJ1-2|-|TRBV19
TGTGCCAGCAAAACAACGGGACAGATGAACTATGGCTACACCTTC
CASKTTGQMNYGYTF
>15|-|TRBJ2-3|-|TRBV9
TGTGCCAGCAGCGTCCGGGACACTACCACAGATACGCAGTATTTT
CASSVRDTTTDTQYF
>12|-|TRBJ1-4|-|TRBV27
TGTGCCAGCTCCCGGCCCAATGAAAAACTGTTTTTT
CASSRPNEKLFF
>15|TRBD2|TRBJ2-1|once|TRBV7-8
TGTGCCAGCAGCTTAGAACTAGCGGGAGCTTATGAGCAGTTCTTC
CASSLELAGAYEQFF
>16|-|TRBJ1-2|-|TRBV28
TGTGCCAGCGAAGGATCGTTCGGGACACTTTCCTATGGCTACACCTTC
CASEGSFGTLSYGYTF
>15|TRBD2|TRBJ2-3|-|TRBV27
TGTGCCAGCAGCCGGACTAGCGGGGTAGCAGATACGCAGTATTTT
CASSRTSGVADTQYF
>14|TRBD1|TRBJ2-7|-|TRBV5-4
TGTGCCAGCAGCCCCTGGACAGGGGGCGACGAGCAGTACTTC
CASSPWTGGDEQYF
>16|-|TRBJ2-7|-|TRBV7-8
TGTGCCAGCAGCTTCGACGGGCTAGCGAACTCCTACGAGCAGTACTTC
CASSFDGLANSYEQYF
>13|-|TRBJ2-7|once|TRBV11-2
TGTGCCAGCAGCCCCTATGTCGGTTACGAGCAGTACTTC
CASSPYVGYEQYF
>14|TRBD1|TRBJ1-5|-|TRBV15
TGTGCCACCCGAGACAGGGTATCATATCAGCCCCAGCATTTT
CATRDRVSYQPQHF